The clone carrying this T cell receptor (beta chain) came up many times. This entry is derived from a study of regulatory T cells in long-lasting Graves disease. V shed 9 bases and J shed 5 bases, with 12 bases lying between them. Per germline, CDR1 LGHDT and CDR2 YNNKEL (reference sequence). The CDR3 is made up of 12 amino acids. Time point defined: newly diagnosed GD, antithyroid drugs for less than 3 months. Extracted RNA from PBMCs served as the source of the TCR library. In building TCR beta libraries, iRepertoire HTBI primers were used together with Arm-PCR of CDR3 regions. TCRdb re-called the multiplex PCR reads through MiXCR, storing one row per CDR3 protein. This sample carries around 360,000 distinct CDR3 sequences, roughly 15% of them seen once, and the ten largest clones take around 21%. These data were also filed under a second study, of T cells in Graves' hyperthyroidism and ophthalmopathy.

Sequencing was performed on peripheral blood mononuclear cells (PBMCs), taken at new diagnosis, from a patient treated with antithyroid drugs. This sequence joins TRBV3-1 and TRBJ2-3; weak D call: TRBD1 (8 bases). This sequence was found in a woman aged 18 to 35 with Graves disease. CDR3 protein: CASTGGGDTQYF. The CDR3 nucleotides read TGTGCCAGTACAGGGGGGGGAGATACGCAGTATTTT.